What follows describes a single T cell receptor (beta chain). This specimen comes from a study of blood T cell repertoires in COVID-19. This CDR3 is 16 amino acids long. From germline, CDR1 is LGHNA and CDR2 YSLEER. Trimming took 0 bases from V and 8 from J, leaving 19 bases between them. In the authors' workflow: For nucleated cells, counts were estimated from reference gene primer amplification. TCRdb's copy holds only in-frame clones and misses some; the assay was immunoSEQ multiplex PCR. V and J calls and clone size are those listed in that table; D and trimming were worked out from the DNA. Of more than 150,000 clones in the sample, around nine tenths were seen once.

V usage is TRBV4-3 and J usage is TRBJ1-2, with D hard to call. Sequencing input: peripheral blood. The receptor comes from a woman aged 18-29 years who had recovered from COVID-19. The DNA of the CDR3 is TGCGCCAGCAGCCAAGATCGCTTTTCGAACAGCGGCGGCTACACCTTC. The encoded protein is CASSQDRFSNSGGYTF.